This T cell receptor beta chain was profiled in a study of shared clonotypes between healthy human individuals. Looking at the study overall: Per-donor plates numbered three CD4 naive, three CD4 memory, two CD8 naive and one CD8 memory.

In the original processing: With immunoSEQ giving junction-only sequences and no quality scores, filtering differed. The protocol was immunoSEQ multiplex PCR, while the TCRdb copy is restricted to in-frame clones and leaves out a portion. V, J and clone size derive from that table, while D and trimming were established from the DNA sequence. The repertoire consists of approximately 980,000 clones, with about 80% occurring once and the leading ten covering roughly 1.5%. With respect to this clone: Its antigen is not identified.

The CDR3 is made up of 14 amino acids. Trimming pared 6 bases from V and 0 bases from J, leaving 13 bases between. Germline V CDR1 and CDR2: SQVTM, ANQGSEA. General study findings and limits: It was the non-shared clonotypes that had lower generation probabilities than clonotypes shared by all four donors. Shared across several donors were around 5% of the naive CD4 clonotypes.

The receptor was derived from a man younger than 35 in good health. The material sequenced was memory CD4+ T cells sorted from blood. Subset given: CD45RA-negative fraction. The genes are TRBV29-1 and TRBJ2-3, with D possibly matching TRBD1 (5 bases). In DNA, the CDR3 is TGCAGCGTAACAGGTCCAGGTAGCACAGATACGCAGTATTTT. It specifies CSVTGPGSTDTQYF.